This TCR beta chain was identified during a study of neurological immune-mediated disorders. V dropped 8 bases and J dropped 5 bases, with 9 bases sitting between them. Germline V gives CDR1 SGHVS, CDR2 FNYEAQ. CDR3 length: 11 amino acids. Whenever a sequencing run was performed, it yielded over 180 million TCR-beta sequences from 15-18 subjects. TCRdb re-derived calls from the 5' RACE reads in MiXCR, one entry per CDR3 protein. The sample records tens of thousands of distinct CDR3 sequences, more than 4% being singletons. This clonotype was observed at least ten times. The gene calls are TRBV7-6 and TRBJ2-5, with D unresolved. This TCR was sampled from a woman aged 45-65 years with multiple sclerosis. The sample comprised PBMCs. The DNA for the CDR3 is TGTGCCAGCTCTTTCACGGAGACCCAGTACTTC. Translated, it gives CASSFTETQYF. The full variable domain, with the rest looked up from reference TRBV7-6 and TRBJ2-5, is GAGVSQSPRYKVTKRGQDVALRCDPISGHVSLYWYRQALGQGPEFLTYFNYEAQQDKSGLPNDRFSAERPEGSISTLTIQRTEQRDSAMYRCASSFTETQYFGPGTRLLVL.